The subject of this entry is one T cell receptor (beta chain). Its antigen is unidentified. Reverse transcription of extracted RNA yielded cDNA, which provided the sequencing template. Produced via immunoSEQ multiplex PCR; TCRdb's table is partial and in-frame only. Among 150,000 to 160,000 clones listed, around 55% were seen once. The length of the CDR3 is 15 residues. Trimming at V came to 10 bases and at J to 3 bases, leaving 14 bases not matched to a gene. Germline CDR1 is MNHEY and CDR2 is SVGAGI. This record comes from a study of CD8+ T cells in alopecia areata. Study overall: Tofacitinib administration to treated patients was oral, at 5 to 10 mg twice daily. The study, taken as a whole, reports: Among the cells sequenced in scalp samples are also the resident alphabeta T cells of normal skin.

The material was CD8+ T cells sorted from blood, obtained at week 0. This sequence joins TRBV6-5 and TRBJ2-5; 7 bases line up with TRBD1. The TCR originated in a human donor with alopecia areata. The CDR3 nucleotides are TGTGCCACCTCCTCCCAGGGGACAGCAAAAGAGACCCAGTACTTC. It codes for CATSSQGTAKETQYF.